These 29 T cell receptor beta chains originate from one sample sequenced in a study of shared clonotypes between healthy human individuals. The protocol was immunoSEQ multiplex PCR, while the TCRdb copy is restricted to in-frame clones and leaves out a portion. The sample holds just over 2,000,000 clones, over 85% seen once. CD45RO-negative, CCR7-selected cells formed the naive CD8 fraction, which excluded terminally differentiated effector memory CD45RA+ cells. Sequenced: naive CD8+ T cells sorted from blood. These receptors were taken from a man aged 18 to 29 in good health.

The rearrangement joins TRBV21-1 to TRBJ1-4; the D call of TRBD1 is as the table states it, not checked on the DNA. TRBV21-1 has pseudogene status. There are 16 residues in the CDR3. The DNA for the CDR3 is TGTGCCAGCAGCAAAGATCGAGGCAGGGTACGGGAAAAACTGTTTTTT. Amino acid sequence: CASSKDRGRVREKLFF.

CDR3 bases: TGTGCCAGTTGCGGGACAGAGGATAAGACCGGGGAGCTGTTTTTT. Its translation is CASCGTEDKTGELFF. The chain is built from TRBV19 and TRBJ2-2; a weak D match, TRBD1 (7 bases). CDR3 size: 15 residues. V was clipped by 8 bases and J by 5 bases, with 18 bases between them. Per the germline V gene, CDR1 is LNHDA and CDR2 is SQIVND (reference sequence). The full variable domain, with the rest looked up from reference TRBV19 and TRBJ2-2, is DGGITQSPKYLFRKEGQNVTLSCEQNLNHDAMYWYRQDPGQGLRLIYYSQIVNDFQKGDIAEGYSVSREKKESFPLTVTSAQKNPTAFYLCASCGTEDKTGELFFGEGSRLTVL.

The rearrangement joins TRBV7-9 to TRBJ1-1, with 9 positions matching TRBD1. The J segment lost 10 bases and the V segment lost 2 bases, leaving 8 bases of the junction unmatched. The CDR3 runs to 14 residues. Germline V lookup: CDR1 SEHNR, CDR2 FQNEAQ (reference sequence). This CDR3 reads CASSLNRGPLLAFF. The CDR3 DNA sequence: TGTGCCAGCAGCTTAAACAGGGGGCCCCTGTTAGCTTTCTTT.

The V call is TRBV11-2, the J call TRBJ1-2; D is unclear. The CDR3 has 15 residues. Trimming cost V 4 bases and J 4 bases, with 16 bases left between them. Germline lookup yields CDR1 SGHAT and CDR2 FQNNGV. This chain's CDR3 is CASSSVASPAYGYTF. CDR3 nucleotides: TGTGCCAGCAGCTCCGTTGCGTCGCCCGCCTATGGCTACACCTTC.

The chain couples TRBV5-6 to TRBJ2-1; 9 nucleotides align to TRBD1. Trimming removed 7 bases from V and 8 bases from J; junction bases left unmatched: 13. Germline CDR1 and CDR2: SGHDT and YYEEEE. The CDR3 sequence is 15 residues long. The CDR3 sequence is CASYLRTGVPDEQFF. DNA of the CDR3: TGTGCCAGCTATCTCCGGACAGGGGTTCCGGATGAGCAGTTCTTC.

This sequence joins TRBV29-1 and TRBJ2-7; a possible D gene is TRBD1 (6 bases). Between the trimmed V and J ends, which lost 6 bases and 5 bases, there was a span of 17 bases. The CDR3 has 13 residues. The germline V gene has CDR1 SQVTM and CDR2 ANQGSEA. CDR3 protein: CSVLPINRDEQYF. The DNA of the CDR3 is TGCAGCGTGCTACCGATTAACAGGGACGAGCAGTACTTC.

This chain connects TRBV9 to TRBJ2-3; a weak D match, TRBD2 (6 bases). The CDR3 has 14 amino acids. Germline CDR1 reads SGDLS; CDR2 reads YYNGEE. Trimming shortened V by 2 bases and J by 4 bases, and 11 bases separated the two germline ends. CDR3 DNA: TGTGCCAGCAGCGTCAGGGAGGCCCCAGATACGCAGTATTTT. This codes for CASSVREAPDTQYF.

This sequence joins TRBV29-1 and TRBJ2-2, with a weak D call TRBD2 (5 bases). V dropped 6 bases and J dropped 1 base, with 12 bases sitting between them. The CDR3 runs to 14 residues. CDR1 is SQVTM and CDR2 is ANQGSEA in the germline V gene. The CDR3 region has the DNA TGCAGCGTCCTTGGTGGGAGGAACACCGGGGAGCTGTTTTTT. Translating it yields CSVLGGRNTGELFF.

This clone was seen only once. The rearrangement uses TRBV11-2 and TRBJ2-7; D is uncertain. CDR3 length equals 14 residues. Germline V gene sequence: CDR1 SGHAT, CDR2 FQNNGV. Trimming removed 2 bases from V and 2 bases from J, with 10 bases in between. CDR3 amino acids: CASSLKSLAYEQYF. The CDR3 DNA sequence: TGTGCCAGCAGCTTAAAAAGCCTCGCCTACGAGCAGTACTTC. Full variable domain (outside the CDR3, taken from reference TRBV11-2 and TRBJ2-7): EAGVAQSPRYKIIEKRQSVAFWCNPISGHATLYWYQQILGQGPKLLIQFQNNGVVDDSQLPKDRFSAERLKGVDSTLKIQPAKLEDSAVYLCASSLKSLAYEQYFGPGTRLTVT.

CDR3 DNA: TGTGCCAGCAGCTTAGGGGGGACGGGAATCGGAGAAAAACTGTTTTTT. Its translation: CASSLGGTGIGEKLFF. The chain recombines TRBV11-2 with TRBJ1-4; possibly TRBD1 for D (5 bases). V was shortened by 1 base and J by 8 bases, with 17 bases between the two germline ends. Germline values: CDR1 SGHAT, CDR2 FQNNGV. The CDR3 extends over 16 amino acids.

The gene calls are TRBV27 and TRBJ2-1, with D hard to call. Trimming pared 7 bases from V and 5 bases from J, leaving 15 bases between. CDR1 is MNHEY and CDR2 is SMNVEV in the germline V gene (reference sequence). CDR3 length: 14 amino acids. The CDR3 DNA is TGTGCCAGCACTCTAGGAGTAGGGAACAATGAGCAGTTCTTC. This translates into CASTLGVGNNEQFF.

This clone was recorded once. The J gene is TRBJ1-5, the V gene TRBV5-1; weak D call: TRBD1 (5 bases). CDR1 and CDR2 from the germline V gene are SGHRS and YFSETQ. The CDR3 runs to 18 residues. Trimming removed 2 bases at V and 0 bases at J, with 18 bases between. The CDR3 nucleotides read TGCGCCAGCAGCTTAGTGGAGGGGATCACCTATAGCAATCAGCCCCAGCATTTT. It translates to CASSLVEGITYSNQPQHF.

The chain recombines TRBV4-3 with TRBJ2-6; no reliable D call. Trimming cost V 0 bases and J 6 bases, with 15 bases left between them. Germline CDR1 is LGHNA and CDR2 is YSLEER. The CDR3 covers 17 residues. CDR3 nucleotides: TGCGCCAGCAGCCAAGATCCCCCTGGTCTAGAGGCCAACGTCCTGACTTTC. Amino acids: CASSQDPPGLEANVLTF.

The chain joins TRBV15 to TRBJ1-6, with no clear D. The CDR3 has 12 amino acids. Trimming shortened V by 2 bases and J by 9 bases, and 5 bases separated the two germline ends. Germline-derived CDR1 and CDR2 are LNHNV and YYDKDF (reference sequence). The DNA of the CDR3 is TGTGCCACCAGCAGACCCGGTTCACCCCTCCACTTT. This gives the protein CATSRPGSPLHF.

Note on this clone: The same CDR3 also results from other DNA sequences found in this sample. This chain joins TRBV27 and TRBJ2-2; 8 bases are shared with TRBD1. Germline loops: CDR1 MNHEY, CDR2 SMNVEV (reference sequence). The length of the CDR3 is 14 residues. The V segment lost 3 bases and the J segment 7 bases; nucleotides outside the gene matches: 4. CDR3 in DNA: TGTGCCAGCAGTTTCGGACAGGGAGTCGGGGAGCTGTTTTTT. Encoded protein: CASSFGQGVGELFF.

The CDR3 DNA reads as TGTGCCTGGAGTGCGAGCGGGGGACGGTCAGATACGCAGTATTTT. Amino acids: CAWSASGGRSDTQYF. This rearrangement joins TRBV30 to TRBJ2-3, with TRBD2 matching over 8 bases. With 1 base clipped from V and 4 bases from J, the junction kept 7 bases outside the gene matches. The CDR3 has 15 amino acids. Germline V gene sequence: CDR1 GTSNPN, CDR2 SVGIG (reference sequence).

This CDR3 is CASSQTLVAGKGEQYF. The CDR3, as DNA: TGCGCCAGCAGCCAAACTTTGGTGGCAGGGAAGGGCGAGCAGTACTTC. The chain recombines TRBV4-1 with TRBJ2-7; D possibly corresponds to TRBD1 (5 bases). This CDR3 contains 16 residues. V was trimmed by 2 bases and J by 6 bases, leaving 20 bases between them. Germline CDR1 and CDR2: MGHRA and YSYEKL.

In the case of this clone: At one of its ends the junction is not consistent with the germline gene, which may arise from a read error. V is TRBV7-9 and J is TRBJ1-1; D may be TRBD1 (5 bases). In germline, CDR1 is SEHNR, CDR2 FQNEAQ (reference sequence). This CDR3 is built from 14 residues. The CDR3 DNA reads as TGTGCCAGCAGCCTAGCGGGGGTTGGCACTGAAGCTTTCTTT. As protein: CASSLAGVGTEAFF.

The DNA for the CDR3 is TGTGCCTGGAACAGGGAGTTTGGAAACACCATATATTTT. This codes for CAWNREFGNTIYF. V and J are TRBV30 and TRBJ1-3; perhaps TRBD1 as D (6 bases). V lost 4 bases, J lost 3 bases, and 10 bases lay in between. The CDR3 has 13 amino acids. In germline, CDR1 is GTSNPN, CDR2 SVGIG (reference sequence).

V gene TRBV4-1 combines with J gene TRBJ1-5; possibly TRBD1 for D (5 bases). Trimming took 0 bases from V and 1 from J, leaving 16 bases between them. In germline, CDR1 is MGHRA, CDR2 YSYEKL. This CDR3 spans 18 amino acids. CDR3 nucleotide sequence: TGCGCCAGCAGCCAAGATCCCTCGGGGCAATTGAGCAATCAGCCCCAGCATTTT. Its protein is CASSQDPSGQLSNQPQHF.

Comments on this clone: The identical CDR3 is also encoded by other nucleotide sequences in the sample. This chain connects TRBV9 to TRBJ2-5; TRBD1 matches at 7 bases. Germline CDR1 and CDR2: SGDLS and YYNGEE. With 3 bases clipped from V and 0 bases from J, the junction kept 5 bases outside the gene matches. The CDR3 loop spans 15 amino acids. The CDR3 spells CASSAGTAYQETQYF. The CDR3, as DNA: TGTGCCAGCAGCGCCGGGACAGCGTACCAAGAGACCCAGTACTTC.

The V and J genes are TRBV29-1 and TRBJ2-3; D is uncertain. The germline V gene encodes CDR1 SQVTM and CDR2 ANQGSEA. V lost 0 bases, J lost 0 bases, and 13 bases lay in between. The CDR3 totals 16 residues. CDR3: CSVEDKDKPSTDTQYF. CDR3 nucleotide sequence: TGCAGCGTTGAAGATAAGGATAAGCCTAGCACAGATACGCAGTATTTT.

With regard to this clone: The sample carries other DNA sequences with the same CDR3. V and J are TRBV7-9 and TRBJ2-5; 8 bases line up with TRBD1. From germline, CDR1 is SEHNR and CDR2 FQNEAQ (reference sequence). There are 15 residues in the CDR3. V trimming: 5 bases; J trimming: 5 bases; junction bases outside the gene matches: 10. The CDR3 region is CASSGRTGIQETQYF. The CDR3 nucleotides read TGTGCCAGCAGCGGCCGGACAGGGATTCAGGAGACCCAGTACTTC.

The rearrangement uses TRBV5-1 and TRBJ1-1; 9 bases map to TRBD1. V lost 0 bases to trimming and J lost 11 bases; unmatched junction nucleotides: 5. Germline loops: CDR1 SGHRS, CDR2 YFSETQ. The CDR3 is made up of 13 amino acids. The CDR3 DNA reads TGCGCCAGCAGCTTGGTTACAGGGGGCCACGCTTTCTTT. Amino acids: CASSLVTGGHAFF.

The V gene is TRBV6-6, the J gene TRBJ2-7; weak D call: TRBD2 (6 bases). V shed 3 bases and J shed 0 bases, with 15 bases lying between them. Per germline, CDR1 MNHNY and CDR2 SVGAGI (reference sequence). The CDR3 sequence is 16 residues long. The CDR3 DNA follows: TGTGCCAGCAGTTATCTGCCGGCGGGGTCCTCCTACGAGCAGTACTTC. It codes for CASSYLPAGSSYEQYF.

On this clone itself: Different DNA sequences within this sample yield the same CDR3. The V gene is TRBV5-6, the J gene TRBJ2-1, with D perhaps matching TRBD2 (5 bases). Germline loops: CDR1 SGHDT, CDR2 YYEEEE. The CDR3 has 16 residues. The germline V and J ends were trimmed by 0 bases and 0 bases, with 10 bases remaining between them. CDR3 bases: TGTGCCAGCAGCTTGGGTGGGAGCCACTCCTACAATGAGCAGTTCTTC. This codes for CASSLGGSHSYNEQFF.

The chain recombines TRBV7-2 with TRBJ2-3; TRBD1 might be the D (6 bases). The CDR3 consists of 14 residues. Germline V gives CDR1 SGHTA, CDR2 FQGNSA. The ends were cut back, 3 bases at V and 9 bases at J, with 16 bases in the middle. This CDR3 is CASSFRGAAGTQYF. The CDR3 nucleotides are TGTGCCAGCAGCTTCAGGGGCGCGGCAGGGACGCAGTATTTT.

On this clone: The same CDR3 can be traced to other DNA sequences in this sample. The chain is built from TRBV10-3 and TRBJ2-7; 7 bases align to TRBD1. Germline CDR1 and CDR2: ENHRY and SYGVKD. The CDR3 contains 12 residues. V lost 6 bases, J lost 5 bases, and 4 bases stayed unmatched. DNA for the CDR3: TGTGCCATCAGCTCAGACAGGGACGAGCAGTACTTC. Translation gives CAISSDRDEQYF.

This chain joins TRBV2 and TRBJ1-6, with 11 nucleotides matching TRBD1. J lost 0 bases, V lost 8 bases, and 9 bases had no gene match. Per the germline V gene, CDR1 is SNHLY and CDR2 is FYNNEI. The CDR3 is 18 amino acids. CDR3 bases: TGTGCCAGCGGAGGACAGGGGGCTATTAGCTCCTATAATTCACCCCTCCACTTT. The encoded protein is CASGGQGAISSYNSPLHF.